This section outlines one TCR beta chain sequence together with its context. The data stem from a study of blood T cell repertoires in COVID-19. Study context: In each case, the material was cDNA or gDNA derived from T cells, B-cell-depleted T cells, or PBMCs.

Germline V gene data show CDR1 as SGHNT and CDR2 as YENEEA. The V end was cut by 5 bases, the J end by 3 bases, with 8 bases between. The CDR3 consists of 12 residues. Some clones are missing from TCRdb's copy, which holds only in-frame ones; the method was immunoSEQ multiplex PCR. The table lists approximately 210,000 clones, approximately 81% of them singletons. The clonotype comes from a man in his thirties or forties with active or convalescent COVID-19. V and J are TRBV11-3 and TRBJ2-7, with D maybe TRBD2 (5 bases). The sequenced sample consisted of peripheral blood. Written as DNA, the CDR3 is TGTGCCAGCAGCCCCCGGGGCTACGAGCAGTACTTC. Residues: CASSPRGYEQYF.